The present TCR beta chain was sequenced within a study of cytomegalovirus exposure and HLA in healthy donors. General study results and limits: The CMV antigen specificity of three CMV-associated chains was confirmed through in vitro analysis.

In the PCR, 60 Vbeta and 13 Jbeta primers were used. Under the authors' procedure: As a later analysis found, there were 80 million or so unique TCR beta chains, of which some 10 million were shared. The assay was immunoSEQ multiplex PCR, and TCRdb's table has in-frame clones only and misses some. V, J and clone size are those of that table, while D and trimming were read from the DNA. The repertoire consists of about 170,000 clones, with around 83% occurring once and the leading ten covering about 2.5%. This clone was picked up one time. No antigen is known for it. The sequenced sample consisted of PBMCs. The TCR sequence derives from a man aged 25 to 40 in good health and CMV-seropositive.

The CDR3 protein is CAMSEIQDYGYTF. The CDR3 DNA sequence: TGTGCCATGTCCGAAATACAGGACTATGGCTACACCTTC. The V call is TRBV10-3, the J call TRBJ1-2; TRBD1 is a possible D gene (5 bases). CDR1 ENHRY and CDR2 SYGVKD come from the germline V gene. This CDR3 is built from 13 residues. Deletions cut 9 bases from V and 3 bases from J, with 14 bases between.